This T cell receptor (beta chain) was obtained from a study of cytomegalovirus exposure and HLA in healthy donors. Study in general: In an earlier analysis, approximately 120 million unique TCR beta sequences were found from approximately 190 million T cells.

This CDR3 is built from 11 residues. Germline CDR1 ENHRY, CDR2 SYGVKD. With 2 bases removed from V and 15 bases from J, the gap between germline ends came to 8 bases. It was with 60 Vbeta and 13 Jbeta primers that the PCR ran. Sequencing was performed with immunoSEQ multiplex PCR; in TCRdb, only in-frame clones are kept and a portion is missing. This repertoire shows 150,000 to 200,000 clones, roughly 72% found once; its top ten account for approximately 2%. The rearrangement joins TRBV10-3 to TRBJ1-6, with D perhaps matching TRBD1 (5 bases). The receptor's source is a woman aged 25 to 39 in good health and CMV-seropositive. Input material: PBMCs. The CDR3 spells CAISEGGDLHF. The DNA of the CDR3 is TGTGCCATCAGTGAGGGGGGGGACCTCCACTTT.